Presented here are 32 T cell receptor beta chains from one specimen sequenced in a study of T-cell reconstitution after alpha-beta-depleted transplantation in children. The TCRbeta library incorporated unique molecular identifiers. TCRdb called the PCR reads again in MiXCR, with one record for every CDR3 protein. The sample records about 540,000 distinct CDR3 sequences, 15% to 20% being singletons. The starting material was PBMCs from the stem cell graft donor, obtained from the stem cell graft. These receptors came from a human donor who donated a stem cell graft to a child with acute lymphoblastic leukemia.

The chain recombines TRBV18 with TRBJ2-6, with D perhaps matching TRBD1 (6 bases). This CDR3 is 17 amino acids long. Germline values: CDR1 KGHSH, CDR2 LQKENI. Trimming took off 3 bases at V and 1 base at J, with 13 bases between the two ends. The CDR3 DNA reads as TGTGCCAGCTCACCGCAGGGGATGGGATCTGGGGCCAACGTCCTGACTTTC. Protein product: CASSPQGMGSGANVLTF. Full variable domain (outside the CDR3, taken from reference TRBV18 and TRBJ2-6): NAGVMQNPRHLVRRRGQEARLRCSPMKGHSHVYWYRQLPEEGLKFMVYLQKENIIDESGMPKERFSAEFPKEGPSILRIQQVVRGDSAAYFCASSPQGMGSGANVLTFGAGSRLTVL.

In its sample, this clonotype was seen a few times. The rearrangement joins TRBV9 to TRBJ2-2; no clear D gene. CDR3 length: 16 amino acids. Germline-derived CDR1 and CDR2 are SGDLS and YYNGEE. V shed 0 bases and J shed 2 bases, with 11 bases lying between them. CDR3 sequence: CASSVERLINTGELFF. CDR3 nucleotide sequence: TGTGCCAGCAGCGTAGAACGGCTGATTAACACCGGGGAGCTGTTTTTT.

This chain uses TRBV3-1 with TRBJ2-5, with D possibly TRBD2 on 6 matching bases. The CDR3 is 15 amino acids. V lost 3 bases and J lost 4, with 15 bases in between. CDR1 and CDR2 (germline): LGHDT, YNNKEL (reference sequence). Written as DNA, the CDR3 is TGTGCCAGCAGCCACGGAGGGGCGCGACGAGAGACCCAGTACTTC. Translation: CASSHGGARRETQYF.

The chain recombines TRBV5-1 with TRBJ2-2; tentatively, D is TRBD1 (6 bases). V was shortened by 4 bases and J by 5 bases, with 12 bases between the two germline ends. This CDR3 has 14 residues. Looked up from germline, CDR1 is SGHRS and CDR2 is YFSETQ. This chain's CDR3 is CASSTPRGTGELFF. The CDR3 region has the DNA TGCGCCAGCAGCACCCCTAGGGGGACCGGGGAGCTGTTTTTT.

The chain links TRBV29-1 to TRBJ2-5; 7 bases are shared with TRBD1. The CDR3 extends over 14 amino acids. Germline-derived CDR1 and CDR2 are SQVTM and ANQGSEA. J lost 1 base, V lost 1 base, and 3 bases had no gene match. The CDR3 DNA sequence: TGCAGCGTTGAAGGGGGACAGTTCCAAGAGACCCAGTACTTC. Translated: CSVEGGQFQETQYF.

This chain joins TRBV7-9 and TRBJ2-1; TRBD2 might be the D (5 bases). This CDR3 has 17 residues. CDR1 is SEHNR, CDR2 FQNEAQ, per germline (reference sequence). Trimming removed 4 bases from V and 0 bases from J, with 16 bases in between. CDR3 bases: TGTGCCAGCAGCTCCGACGGGATTCTAAGCTCCTACAATGAGCAGTTCTTC. Translating gives CASSSDGILSSYNEQFF.

There are a few counts of this clonotype. J is TRBJ2-7 and V is TRBV20-1; either TRBD1 or TRBD2 may supply D (5 bases each). Trimming shortened V by 6 bases and J by 0 bases, and 18 bases separated the two germline ends. The CDR3 totals 15 residues. Germline assignment: CDR1 DFQATT and CDR2 SNEGSKA (reference sequence). DNA for the CDR3: TGCAGTGCGCTGACCCGGGACCGGCCCTCCTACGAGCAGTACTTC. Protein: CSALTRDRPSYEQYF.

The chain couples TRBV9 to TRBJ2-1; 12 bases are shared with TRBD2. Germline-derived CDR1 and CDR2 are SGDLS and YYNGEE. The CDR3 totals 17 residues. The ends lost 4 bases at V and 1 base at J; junction bases unmatched: 6. CDR3 coding DNA: TGTGCCAGCAGCACTCGACTAGCGGGAGAGTCCTACAATGAGCAGTTCTTC. This codes for CASSTRLAGESYNEQFF.

The chain combines TRBV29-1 with TRBJ2-5, with 7 positions matching TRBD2. The length of the CDR3 is 14 residues. Germline loops: CDR1 SQVTM, CDR2 ANQGSEA. V was pared by 3 bases and J by 4 bases, with 8 bases of the junction left unmatched. CDR3 coding DNA: TGCAGCGTTGACCCGATCTTAGCGGGAGAGACCCAGTACTTC. Its translation: CSVDPILAGETQYF.

This clonotype was counted only a few times. V and J are TRBV29-1 and TRBJ2-1; D unclear. Per germline, CDR1 SQVTM and CDR2 ANQGSEA. V was trimmed by 6 bases and J by 2 bases, leaving 14 bases between them. CDR3 length: 14 amino acids. CDR3 protein: CSVYPGGPYNEQFF. The CDR3 DNA sequence: TGCAGCGTCTACCCAGGTGGGCCCTACAATGAGCAGTTCTTC.

The chain uses TRBV6-5 and TRBJ1-4; no clear D gene. With 4 bases removed from V and 14 bases from J, the gap between germline ends came to 14 bases. Germline-derived CDR1 and CDR2 are MNHEY and SVGAGI. The CDR3 spans 12 residues. CDR3 loop: CASSSKPEKLFF. The CDR3 nucleotides are TGTGCCAGCAGTTCCAAGCCGGAGAAGCTGTTTTTT.

This clonotype was seen more than once but under ten times. CDR3 amino acids: CSARDLAGADNEQFF. The CDR3 coding sequence is TGCAGTGCTAGAGATTTAGCGGGAGCGGACAATGAGCAGTTCTTC. The genes are TRBV20-1 and TRBJ2-1, with 9 positions matching TRBD2. V lost 0 bases and J lost 5; bases outside the gene matches: 5. CDR1 is DFQATT and CDR2 is SNEGSKA in the germline V gene (reference sequence). This CDR3 contains 15 residues.

This clonotype has only a few counts. The V and J genes are TRBV20-1 and TRBJ2-7; a possible D gene is TRBD2 (5 bases). Between the trimmed V and J ends, which lost 1 base and 1 base, there was a span of 14 bases. The V gene's germline CDR1 is DFQATT and CDR2 SNEGSKA (reference sequence). This CDR3 spans 15 amino acids. CDR3 amino acids: CSARAAAVDSYEQYF. CDR3 DNA sequence: TGCAGTGCTAGAGCAGCAGCGGTGGATTCCTACGAGCAGTACTTC.

This clonotype was counted only a few times. The V call is TRBV9, the J call TRBJ2-5, with 7 nucleotides matching TRBD1. This CDR3 has 17 amino acids. CDR1 and CDR2 (germline): SGDLS, YYNGEE. V trimming: 3 bases; J trimming: 2 bases; junction bases outside the gene matches: 13. CDR3 sequence reads: CASSAPGGEQGQETQYF. As DNA, the CDR3 is TGTGCCAGCAGCGCACCGGGTGGAGAACAGGGGCAAGAGACCCAGTACTTC.

This clonotype was picked up a small number of times. The rearrangement links TRBV6-5 to TRBJ1-1; 8 bases agree with TRBD1. The CDR3 is 16 amino acids. Trimming cost V 4 bases and J 1 base; bases outside gene matches: 8. Per the germline V gene, CDR1 is MNHEY and CDR2 is SVGAGI. The CDR3 reads CASSSLTGAWNTEAFF. CDR3 DNA sequence: TGTGCCAGCAGTTCTTTGACAGGGGCCTGGAACACTGAAGCTTTCTTT.

This clonotype was detected a few times. This chain uses TRBV5-1 with TRBJ1-3; TRBD1 might be the D (6 bases). The CDR3 has 14 residues. The ends were cut back, 4 bases at V and 5 bases at J, with 13 bases in the middle. The germline V gene has CDR1 SGHRS and CDR2 YFSETQ. The CDR3 DNA reads TGCGCCAGCAGCCCGGCGCAGGGGAGAAACACCATATATTTT. Residues: CASSPAQGRNTIYF.

The V gene is TRBV7-3, the J gene TRBJ1-6, with D unclear. Trimming took off 4 bases at V and 5 bases at J, with 12 bases between the two ends. Per germline, CDR1 SGHTA and CDR2 FQGTGA. The CDR3 length is 15 residues. The CDR3 reads CASSSDGYNNSPLHF. The CDR3 DNA reads as TGTGCCAGCAGCTCCGACGGTTACAATAATTCACCCCTCCACTTT.

The gene calls are TRBV12-3 or TRBV12-4 and TRBJ2-5; possibly TRBD1 or TRBD2 for D (5 bases each). V was pared by 3 bases and J by 3 bases, with 11 bases between. CDR3 length: 14 residues. The CDR3 loop reads CASSFIGGKETQYF. CDR3 nucleotide sequence: TGTGCCAGCAGTTTTATTGGGGGAAAAGAGACCCAGTACTTC.

There are a few counts of this clonotype. The rearrangement links TRBV5-1 to TRBJ2-1; TRBD2 matches 7 bases. V dropped 5 bases and J dropped 3; count of bases not matched to a gene: 5. Per the germline V gene, CDR1 is SGHRS and CDR2 is YFSETQ. The CDR3 totals 14 residues. The CDR3 loop is CASSGSGDYNEQFF. The DNA for the CDR3 is TGCGCCAGCAGTGGAAGCGGGGACTACAATGAGCAGTTCTTC.

The sample holds a few counts of this clonotype. This chain links TRBV29-1 with TRBJ2-7; 8 bases fit TRBD1. CDR1 and CDR2 (germline): SQVTM, ANQGSEA. The ends lost 0 bases at V and 6 bases at J; junction bases unmatched: 13. The length of the CDR3 is 16 residues. The chain's CDR3 is CSVEDWAGGGFPEQYF. CDR3 nucleotide sequence: TGCAGCGTTGAAGATTGGGCAGGGGGCGGGTTCCCCGAGCAGTACTTC.

The genes are TRBV27 and TRBJ1-1, with 7 bases lining up with TRBD1. The V segment lost 5 bases and the J segment 1 base; nucleotides outside the gene matches: 7. From germline, CDR1 is MNHEY and CDR2 SMNVEV (reference sequence). The CDR3 runs to 15 residues. CDR3 in DNA: TGTGCCAGCAGTCCGACAGGGATGAGGAACACTGAAGCTTTCTTT. Translated, it gives CASSPTGMRNTEAFF.

This chain joins TRBV9 and TRBJ2-7, with D possibly TRBD2 on 5 matching bases. The V end was cut by 3 bases, the J end by 5 bases, with 9 bases between. Germline loops: CDR1 SGDLS, CDR2 YYNGEE. The CDR3 spans 12 residues. The CDR3 is CASSGTGNEQYF. The CDR3 DNA follows: TGTGCCAGCAGCGGGACCGGGAACGAGCAGTACTTC.

A few counts support this clonotype. The chain links TRBV19 to TRBJ1-5, with D uncertain. Trimming took 6 bases from V and 1 from J, leaving 13 bases between them. Germline V gives CDR1 LNHDA, CDR2 SQIVND (reference sequence). The CDR3 contains 15 residues. The CDR3 spells CASRRAGRSNQPQHF. DNA of the CDR3: TGTGCCAGTAGGAGGGCAGGTCGAAGCAATCAGCCCCAGCATTTT.

This clonotype was found a few times. This chain links TRBV4-2 with TRBJ2-3, with a weak D call TRBD1 (5 bases). With 3 bases removed from V and 4 bases from J, the gap between germline ends came to 17 bases. Per germline, CDR1 LGHNA and CDR2 YNFKEQ. The CDR3 runs 16 residues. The CDR3 nucleotides read TGTGCCAGCAGCCATTCTTGGGGCAGGGCCGCAGATACGCAGTATTTT. Protein sequence: CASSHSWGRAADTQYF.

V and J are TRBV10-3 and TRBJ2-7, with D perhaps matching TRBD2 (6 bases). CDR1 is ENHRY, CDR2 SYGVKD, per germline. The length of the CDR3 is 13 residues. Trimming shortened V by 6 bases and J by 3 bases, and 12 bases separated the two germline ends. The DNA of the CDR3 is TGTGCCATCAGCCCCCCGGGGGACTACGAGCAGTACTTC. Residues: CAISPPGDYEQYF.

In this sample, this clonotype turned up many times. The chain recombines TRBV5-1 with TRBJ2-6; D is ambiguous. Germline lookup yields CDR1 SGHRS and CDR2 YFSETQ. The CDR3 has 15 residues. The V end was cut by 0 bases, the J end by 0 bases, with 4 bases between. The CDR3 loop is CASSLGSSGANVLTF. CDR3 bases: TGCGCCAGCAGCTTGGGGAGCTCTGGGGCCAACGTCCTGACTTTC.

This clonotype occurred a few times. The chain links TRBV27 to TRBJ2-7; D gene uncertain. Germline CDR1 and CDR2: MNHEY and SMNVEV (reference sequence). The CDR3 is made up of 14 amino acids. V lost 3 bases and J lost 2, with 11 bases in between. The CDR3 is CASSFGPHTYEQYF. The DNA of the CDR3 is TGTGCCAGCAGTTTCGGCCCTCATACCTACGAGCAGTACTTC.

This clonotype was detected only once. The gene calls are TRBV11-1 and TRBJ1-3; 7 nucleotides align to TRBD1. The CDR3 runs 15 residues. Germline CDR1 SGHAT, CDR2 FQDESV (reference sequence). The V and J ends lost 5 bases and 5 bases, in that order; junction bases with no gene match: 9. The CDR3: CASSQGQAQRNTIYF. For the CDR3, the DNA is TGTGCCAGCAGCCAAGGACAGGCCCAGCGAAACACCATATATTTT.

This clonotype was seen a few times. The V and J genes are TRBV20-1 and TRBJ2-5, with a tentative D call TRBD1 (7 bases). This CDR3 is 14 amino acids long. V lost 6 bases and J lost 4, with 18 bases in between. Per the germline V gene, CDR1 is DFQATT and CDR2 is SNEGSKA (reference sequence). The CDR3 sequence is CSARDQGGSETQYF. The CDR3 DNA is TGCAGTGCCCGGGACCAGGGGGGATCAGAGACCCAGTACTTC.

The genes are TRBV6-1 and TRBJ1-1, with D perhaps TRBD1 (5 bases). Deletions cut 4 bases from V and 7 bases from J, with 13 bases between. Germline V gives CDR1 MNHNS, CDR2 SASEGT. The CDR3 has 13 amino acids. In DNA, the CDR3 is TGTGCCAGCAGTGGGGGGAATACCGATGAAGCTTTCTTT. Translated, it gives CASSGGNTDEAFF.

The V call is TRBV5-1, the J call TRBJ1-4; D may be TRBD1 (6 bases). The germline V gene has CDR1 SGHRS and CDR2 YFSETQ. The V and J ends lost 4 bases and 2 bases respectively, with 15 bases between them. This CDR3 spans 16 amino acids. The CDR3 reads CASSLSKGGTNEKLFF. The CDR3 nucleotides are TGCGCCAGCAGCCTCTCGAAGGGGGGTACTAATGAAAAACTGTTTTTT. Supplemented by reference TRBV5-1 and TRBJ1-4, the full variable domain reads KAGVTQTPRYLIKTRGQQVTLSCSPISGHRSVSWYQQTPGQGLQFLFEYFSETQRNKGNFPGRFSGRQFSNSRSEMNVSTLELGDSALYLCASSLSKGGTNEKLFFGSGTQLSVL.

This clonotype was counted a few times. The chain combines TRBV11-2 with TRBJ1-5; D may be TRBD1 (6 bases). V was clipped by 1 base and J by 3 bases, with 10 bases between them. CDR3 length equals 15 residues. CDR1 and CDR2 (germline): SGHAT, FQNNGV. The CDR3: CASSLAGQNNQPQHF. The CDR3 nucleotides are TGTGCCAGCAGCTTAGCCGGACAGAACAATCAGCCCCAGCATTTT.